The clone carrying this T cell receptor beta chain was seen a handful of times. Its antigen is currently unknown. These data are taken from a study of regulatory T cells in long-lasting Graves disease. Across the study: Persistent cases took antithyroid drugs over 5 years and stayed TSH receptor antibody positive.

Relying on iRepertoire HTBI primers and Arm-PCR of CDR3 regions, the team built TCR beta libraries. TCRdb analysed the multiplex PCR reads with MiXCR anew, one entry per CDR3 protein. The repertoire holds about 660,000 distinct CDR3 sequences, with approximately 29% as singletons. Time point denoted: persistent/refractory GD, antithyroid drugs over 5 years with positive TRAb. RNA extracted from PBMCs served as the sequencing template. All patients originated from an endocrinology department located in Xi'an, China. Points from the study as a whole: Persistent Graves' disease cases displayed lower TCR diversity than newly diagnosed ones. Relative to new patients (around 1,000), persistent patients exhibited greater sharing of public clonotypes (approximately 3,000).

Trimming left V 4 bases short and J 5 bases short, with 14 bases between. Germline-derived CDR1 and CDR2 are SGHAT and FQNNGV. This CDR3 is 14 amino acids long. The source is a female donor with Graves disease. This specimen was peripheral blood mononuclear cells (PBMCs), taken when the disease was refractory, from a patient treated with antithyroid drugs. The chain uses TRBV11-2 and TRBJ2-5; TRBD1 is a possible D gene (6 bases). This CDR3 reads CASSSLGGLETQYF. The DNA of the CDR3 is TGTGCCAGCAGCTCCTTAGGGGGTCTCGAGACCCAGTACTTC.